The TCR beta chain under discussion was sequenced for a study of blood T cell repertoires in COVID-19. Trimming cost V 5 bases and J 1 base, with 9 bases left between them. Germline lookup yields CDR1 SGHNT and CDR2 YYREEE (reference sequence). The CDR3 covers 13 residues. TCRdb's copy holds only in-frame clones and misses some; the assay was immunoSEQ multiplex PCR. The repertoire holds about 200,000 clones, with about 83% as singletons. This clone was picked up one time. Clinical history reported by participants formed the basis on which cohorts were assigned. This TCR was sampled from a man aged 35-49 years with acute COVID-19. The sequencing sample was made of PBMCs or T cells enriched from blood (not recorded which). This chain links TRBV5-4 with TRBJ1-1; D is perhaps TRBD1 (6 bases). The CDR3 is CASSWDTNTEAFF. The CDR3, as DNA: TGTGCCAGCAGTTGGGACACGAACACTGAAGCTTTCTTT.